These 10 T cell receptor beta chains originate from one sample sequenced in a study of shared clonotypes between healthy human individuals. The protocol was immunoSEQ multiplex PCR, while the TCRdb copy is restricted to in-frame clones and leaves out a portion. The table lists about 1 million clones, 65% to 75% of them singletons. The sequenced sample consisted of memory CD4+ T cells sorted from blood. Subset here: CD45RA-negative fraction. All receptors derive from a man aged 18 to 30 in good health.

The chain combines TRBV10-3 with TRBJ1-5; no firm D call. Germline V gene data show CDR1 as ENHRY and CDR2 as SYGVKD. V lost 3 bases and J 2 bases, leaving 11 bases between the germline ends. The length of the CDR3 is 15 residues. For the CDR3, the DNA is TGTGCCATCAGTGATCAGCTGAAAGGCAATCAGCCCCAGCATTTT. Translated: CAISDQLKGNQPQHF.

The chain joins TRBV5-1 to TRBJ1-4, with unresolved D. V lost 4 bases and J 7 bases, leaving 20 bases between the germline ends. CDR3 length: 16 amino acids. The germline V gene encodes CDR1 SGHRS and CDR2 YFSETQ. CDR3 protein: CASSVLLGSEGEKLFF. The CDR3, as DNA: TGCGCCAGCAGCGTCCTCCTCGGGTCCGAGGGTGAAAAACTGTTTTTT.

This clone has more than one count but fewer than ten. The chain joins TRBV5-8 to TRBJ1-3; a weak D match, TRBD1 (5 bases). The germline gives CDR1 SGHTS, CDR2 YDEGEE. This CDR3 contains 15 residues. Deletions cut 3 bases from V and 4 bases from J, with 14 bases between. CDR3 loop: CASSSKVGQGNTIYF. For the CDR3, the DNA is TGTGCCAGCAGCTCCAAAGTAGGACAAGGAAACACCATATATTTT.

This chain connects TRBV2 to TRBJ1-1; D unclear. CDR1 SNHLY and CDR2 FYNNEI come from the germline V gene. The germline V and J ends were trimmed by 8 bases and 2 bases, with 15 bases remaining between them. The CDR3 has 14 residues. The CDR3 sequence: CASSYGNSNTEAFF. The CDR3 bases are TGTGCCAGCTCATACGGGAACAGTAACACTGAAGCTTTCTTT.

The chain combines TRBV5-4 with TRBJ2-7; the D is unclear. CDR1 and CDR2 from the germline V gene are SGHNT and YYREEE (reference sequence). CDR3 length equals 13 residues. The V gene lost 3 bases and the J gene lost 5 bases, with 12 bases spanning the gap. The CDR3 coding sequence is TGTGCCAGCAGCTATACGCAAGGAGACGAGCAGTACTTC. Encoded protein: CASSYTQGDEQYF.

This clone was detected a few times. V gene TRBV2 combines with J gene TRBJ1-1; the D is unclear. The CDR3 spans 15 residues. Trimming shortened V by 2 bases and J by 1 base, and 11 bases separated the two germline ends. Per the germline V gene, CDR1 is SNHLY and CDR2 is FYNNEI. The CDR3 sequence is CASSENNRKNTEAFF. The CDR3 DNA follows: TGTGCCAGCAGTGAAAACAACAGAAAGAACACTGAAGCTTTCTTT.

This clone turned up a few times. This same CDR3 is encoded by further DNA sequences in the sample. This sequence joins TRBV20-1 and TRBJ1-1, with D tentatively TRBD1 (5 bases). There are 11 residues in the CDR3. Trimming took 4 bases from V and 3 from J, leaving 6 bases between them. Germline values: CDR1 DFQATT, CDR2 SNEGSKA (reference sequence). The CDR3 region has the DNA TGCAGTGCTATGGGACACACTGAAGCTTTCTTT. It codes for CSAMGHTEAFF.

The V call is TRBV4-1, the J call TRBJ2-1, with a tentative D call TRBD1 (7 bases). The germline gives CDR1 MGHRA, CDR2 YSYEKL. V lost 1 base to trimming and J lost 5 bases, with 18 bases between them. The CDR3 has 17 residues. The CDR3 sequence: CASSQVGGRGVDNEQFF. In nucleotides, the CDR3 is TGCGCCAGCAGCCAAGTCGGGGGCAGGGGGGTCGACAATGAGCAGTTCTTC.

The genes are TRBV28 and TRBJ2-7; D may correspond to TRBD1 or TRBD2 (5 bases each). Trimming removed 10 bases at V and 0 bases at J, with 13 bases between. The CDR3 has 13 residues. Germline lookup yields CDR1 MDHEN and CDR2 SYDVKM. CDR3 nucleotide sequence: TGTGCCACCGGGACGGCCACCTCCTACGAGCAGTACTTC. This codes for CATGTATSYEQYF.

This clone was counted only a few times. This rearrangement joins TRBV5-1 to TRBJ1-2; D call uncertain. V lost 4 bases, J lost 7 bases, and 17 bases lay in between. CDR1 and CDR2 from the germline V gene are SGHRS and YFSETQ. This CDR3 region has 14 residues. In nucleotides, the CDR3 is TGCGCCAGCAGCCTCGGACCGCCCACTATTGGCTACACCTTC. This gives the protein CASSLGPPTIGYTF.